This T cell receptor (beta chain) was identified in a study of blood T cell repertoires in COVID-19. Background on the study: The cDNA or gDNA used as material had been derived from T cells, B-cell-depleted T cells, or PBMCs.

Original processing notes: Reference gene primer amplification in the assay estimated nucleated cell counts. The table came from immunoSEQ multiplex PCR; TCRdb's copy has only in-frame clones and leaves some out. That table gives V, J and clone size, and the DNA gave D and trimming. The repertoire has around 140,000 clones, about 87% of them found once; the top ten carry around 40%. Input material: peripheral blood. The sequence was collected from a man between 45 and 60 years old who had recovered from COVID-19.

The CDR3 nucleotides are TGTGCCAGCAGTCCCGACAGGGGAATCGGCGGCTACACCTTC. It translates to CASSPDRGIGGYTF. The rearrangement links TRBV7-9 to TRBJ1-2; TRBD1 matches at 8 bases. Germline-derived CDR1 and CDR2 are SEHNR and FQNEAQ (reference sequence). The CDR3 sequence is 14 residues long. V was clipped by 6 bases and J by 8 bases; unmatched bases: 11. Supplemented by reference TRBV7-9 and TRBJ1-2, the full variable domain reads DTGVSQNPRHKITKRGQNVTFRCDPISEHNRLYWYRQTLGQGPEFLTYFQNEAQLEKSRLLSDRFSAERPKGSFSTLEIQRTEQGDSAMYLCASSPDRGIGGYTFGSGTRLTVV.